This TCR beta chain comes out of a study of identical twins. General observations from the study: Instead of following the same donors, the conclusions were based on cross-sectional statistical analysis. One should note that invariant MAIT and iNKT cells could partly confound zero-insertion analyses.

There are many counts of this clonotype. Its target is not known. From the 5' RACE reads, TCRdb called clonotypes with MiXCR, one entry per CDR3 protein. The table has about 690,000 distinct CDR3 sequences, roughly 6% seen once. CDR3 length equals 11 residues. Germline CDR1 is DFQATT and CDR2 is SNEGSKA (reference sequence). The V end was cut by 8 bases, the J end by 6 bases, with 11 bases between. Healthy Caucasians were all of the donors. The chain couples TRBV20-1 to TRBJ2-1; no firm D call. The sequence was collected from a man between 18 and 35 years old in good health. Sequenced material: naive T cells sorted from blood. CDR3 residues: CSQASPNEQFF. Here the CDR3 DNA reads TGCAGTCAGGCCTCGCCCAATGAGCAGTTCTTC.